The source of this TCR beta chain is a study of glioma-infiltrating T cells. The germline V and J ends were trimmed by 3 bases and 3 bases, with 9 bases remaining between them. Germline assignment: CDR1 DFQATT and CDR2 SNEGSKA (reference sequence). The CDR3 is made up of 13 amino acids. There are a few counts of this clonotype. The iRepertoire nested amplicon-rescue multiplex PCR amplified TCR alpha and beta CDR3s from RNA. Using its own MiXCR run on the multiplex PCR reads, TCRdb lists one record per CDR3 protein. The sample has around 140,000 distinct CDR3 sequences; 30% to 40% are singletons. Source material: glioma tissue, nonneoplastic brain tissue, or PBMCs (not recorded which). The origin of this receptor is a human donor with low-grade glioma or glioblastoma, undergoing nonglioma brain surgery, or in good health (not recorded which). This chain joins TRBV20-1 and TRBJ1-5; D is unclear. CDR3 residues: CSARYTVNQPQHF. The DNA of the CDR3 is TGCAGTGCTAGGTACACAGTCAATCAGCCCCAGCATTTT.